This TCR beta chain was recorded in a study of shared clonotypes between healthy human individuals. Study-level results: Among donors, clonotype sharing was expected to be affected by sequencing depth. Even with large depth, rarefaction showed that sorted-subset sequencing was incomplete.

Concerning this clone: What it binds is unknown.

TCRdb's copy holds only in-frame clones and misses some; the assay was immunoSEQ multiplex PCR. The data contain around 1,000,000 clones, about 80% of them singletons. Donors included only healthy HIV-negative adults lacking recent acute infections or vaccinations. The authors divided CD4+ cells into CD45RA+ naive and CD45RA-negative memory subsets. The V gene lost 8 bases and the J gene lost 1 base, with 20 bases spanning the gap. The CDR3 length is 16 residues. CDR1 is LNHDA, CDR2 SQIVND, per germline (reference sequence). The clonotype originates from a man aged 18 to 30 in good health. Some clones in this sample may be carry-over from other donors' samples. The sequenced sample was memory CD4+ T cells from PBMCs. The subset is: CD45RA-negative fraction. The rearrangement uses TRBV19 and TRBJ2-5; D uncertain. CDR3 DNA sequence: TGTGCCAGTTCCTCCATAAGACGCACCTTCCAAGAGACCCAGTACTTC. Amino acids: CASSSIRRTFQETQYF.